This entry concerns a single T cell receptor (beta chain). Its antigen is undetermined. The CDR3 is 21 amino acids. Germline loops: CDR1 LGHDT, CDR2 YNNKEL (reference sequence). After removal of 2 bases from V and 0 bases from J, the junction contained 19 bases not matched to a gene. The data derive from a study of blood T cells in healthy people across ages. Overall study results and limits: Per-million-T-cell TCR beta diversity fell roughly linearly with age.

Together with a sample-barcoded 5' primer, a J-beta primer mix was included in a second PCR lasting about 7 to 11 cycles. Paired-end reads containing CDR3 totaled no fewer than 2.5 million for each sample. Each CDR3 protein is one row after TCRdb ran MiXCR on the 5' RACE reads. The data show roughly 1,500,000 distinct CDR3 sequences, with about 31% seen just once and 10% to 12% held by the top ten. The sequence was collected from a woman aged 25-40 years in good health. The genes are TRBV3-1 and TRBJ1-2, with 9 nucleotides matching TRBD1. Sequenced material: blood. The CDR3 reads CASSQIGFSGQGGGTNYGYTF. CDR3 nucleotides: TGTGCCAGCAGCCAAATCGGATTTTCGGGACAGGGTGGTGGTACTAACTATGGCTACACCTTC.